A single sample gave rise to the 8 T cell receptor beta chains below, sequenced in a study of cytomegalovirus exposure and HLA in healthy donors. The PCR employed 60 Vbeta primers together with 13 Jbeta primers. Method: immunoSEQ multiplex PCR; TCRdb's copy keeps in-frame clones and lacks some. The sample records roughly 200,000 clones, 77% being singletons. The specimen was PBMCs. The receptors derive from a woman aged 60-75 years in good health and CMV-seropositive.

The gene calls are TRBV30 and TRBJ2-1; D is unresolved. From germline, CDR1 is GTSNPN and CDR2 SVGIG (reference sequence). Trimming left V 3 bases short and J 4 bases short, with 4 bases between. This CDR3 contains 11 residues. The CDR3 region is CAWRQYNEQFF. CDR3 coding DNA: TGTGCCTGGAGACAGTACAATGAGCAGTTCTTC.

CDR3 sequence: CASSEYEGGQYF. CDR3 sequence (DNA): TGTGCCAGCAGTGAATACGAGGGAGGGCAGTACTTC. This rearrangement joins TRBV25-1 to TRBJ2-7; TRBD2 is a possible D gene (6 bases). V lost 0 bases, J lost 9 bases, and 9 bases lay in between. Germline-derived CDR1 and CDR2 are MGHDK and SYGVNS. This CDR3 comprises 12 residues.

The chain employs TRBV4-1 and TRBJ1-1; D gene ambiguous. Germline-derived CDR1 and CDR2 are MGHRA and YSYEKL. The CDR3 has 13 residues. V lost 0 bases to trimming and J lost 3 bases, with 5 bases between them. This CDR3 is CASSQDHYTEAFF. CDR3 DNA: TGCGCCAGCAGCCAAGACCATTACACTGAAGCTTTCTTT.

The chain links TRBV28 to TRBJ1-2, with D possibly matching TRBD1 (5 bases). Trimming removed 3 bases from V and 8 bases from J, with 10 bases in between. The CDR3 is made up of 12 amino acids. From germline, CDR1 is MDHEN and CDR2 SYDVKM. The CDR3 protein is CASSFWGRGYTF. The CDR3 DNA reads TGTGCCAGCAGTTTTTGGGGCAGGGGCTACACCTTC.

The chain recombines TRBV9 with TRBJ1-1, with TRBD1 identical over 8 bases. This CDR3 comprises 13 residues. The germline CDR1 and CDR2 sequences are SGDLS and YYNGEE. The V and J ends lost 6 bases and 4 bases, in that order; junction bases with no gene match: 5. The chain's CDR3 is CASNKGQGTEAFF. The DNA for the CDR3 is TGTGCCAGCAACAAAGGACAGGGCACTGAAGCTTTCTTT.

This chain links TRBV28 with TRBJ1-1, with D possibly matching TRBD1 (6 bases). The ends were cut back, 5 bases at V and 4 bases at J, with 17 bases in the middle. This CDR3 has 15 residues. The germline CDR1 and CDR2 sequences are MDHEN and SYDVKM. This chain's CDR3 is CASSPAQGQGTEAFF. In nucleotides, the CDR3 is TGTGCCAGCAGTCCCGCCCAGGGGCAAGGCACTGAAGCTTTCTTT.

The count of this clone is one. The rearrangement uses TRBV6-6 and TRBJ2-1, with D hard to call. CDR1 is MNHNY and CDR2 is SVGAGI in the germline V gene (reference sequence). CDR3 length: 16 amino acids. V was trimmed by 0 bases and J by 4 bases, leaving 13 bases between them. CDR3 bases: TGTGCCAGCAGTTACTCGAACCCTCAGGTGTACAATGAGCAGTTCTTC. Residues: CASSYSNPQVYNEQFF.

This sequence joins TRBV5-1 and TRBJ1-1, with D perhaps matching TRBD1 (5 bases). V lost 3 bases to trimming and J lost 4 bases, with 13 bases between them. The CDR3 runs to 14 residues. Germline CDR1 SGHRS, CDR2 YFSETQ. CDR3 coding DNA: TGCGCCAGCAGCTGGAGGGGATGGGGCACTGAAGCTTTCTTT. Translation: CASSWRGWGTEAFF.